This passage covers 10 T cell receptor beta chains from one sample sequenced in a study of blood T cell repertoires in COVID-19. Generated by immunoSEQ multiplex PCR, the TCRdb table keeps only in-frame clones and is missing some. The data contain about 90,000 clones, around four fifths of them singletons. Material for sequencing was peripheral blood. The source of these receptors is a woman aged 80 or over with active or convalescent COVID-19.

Of note for this clone: An end of the junction does not agree with germline; a read error may underlie this. The V call is TRBV2, the J call TRBJ2-2; D is perhaps TRBD1 (7 bases). This CDR3 is built from 14 residues. Looked up from germline, CDR1 is SNHLY and CDR2 is FYNNEI. The CDR3 DNA reads TGTGCCAGCATCGCGGGACAGAACACTGGGGAGCTGTTTTTT. Amino acid sequence: CASIAGQNTGELFF.

This chain links TRBV11-3 with TRBJ1-4, with 7 nucleotides matching TRBD1. The CDR3 is made up of 17 amino acids. Trimming at V came to 5 bases and at J to 7 bases, leaving 16 bases not matched to a gene. Germline CDR1 and CDR2: SGHNT and YENEEA. DNA for the CDR3: TGTGCCAGCAGCCGTCGACAGGGCAGGGATGAAAGTGAAAAACTGTTTTTT. Protein product: CASSRRQGRDESEKLFF.

This chain uses TRBV19 with TRBJ2-3, with 11 bases matching TRBD2. The CDR3 extends over 17 amino acids. In germline, CDR1 is LNHDA, CDR2 SQIVND (reference sequence). V lost 4 bases to trimming and J lost 4 bases; unmatched junction nucleotides: 10. The CDR3 region is CASSTPRLAGLADTQYF. CDR3 sequence (DNA): TGTGCCAGTAGTACCCCCCGACTAGCGGGATTAGCAGATACGCAGTATTTT.

This clone was observed a handful of times. The chain employs TRBV18 and TRBJ2-2, with D unresolved. The CDR3 contains 14 residues. Trimming removed 2 bases from V and 0 bases from J, with 4 bases in between. The germline V gene has CDR1 KGHSH and CDR2 LQKENI. CDR3 sequence: CASSPAANTGELFF. CDR3 DNA: TGTGCCAGCTCACCAGCGGCGAACACCGGGGAGCTGTTTTTT.

The rearrangement joins TRBV28 to TRBJ2-6; D not certain. CDR1 and CDR2 (germline): MDHEN, SYDVKM. The CDR3 is 14 amino acids. Trimming shortened V by 8 bases and J by 1 base, and 9 bases separated the two germline ends. The CDR3 nucleotides read TGTGCCAGCCTTCAGGATTCTGGGGCCAACGTCCTGACTTTC. Translating it yields CASLQDSGANVLTF.

V gene TRBV19 combines with J gene TRBJ1-5; a possible D gene is TRBD1 (6 bases). Trimming removed 1 base at V and 2 bases at J, with 9 bases between. CDR3 length: 15 residues. Germline V gene lookup returns CDR1 LNHDA and CDR2 SQIVND (reference sequence). The CDR3 loop is CASSIGRTGNQPQHF. The DNA for the CDR3 is TGTGCCAGTAGTATAGGGCGGACAGGCAATCAGCCCCAGCATTTT.

This chain connects TRBV7-2 to TRBJ2-3, with TRBD2 identical over 13 bases. Germline V gene data show CDR1 as SGHTA and CDR2 as FQGNSA. V gave up 3 bases and J gave up 4 bases; unmatched junction bases: 4. This CDR3 is built from 16 residues. The DNA for the CDR3 is TGTGCCAGCAGCTTTGGGGGGACTAGCGGGGCAGATACGCAGTATTTT. Translated: CASSFGGTSGADTQYF. The full variable domain, its missing parts supplied by reference TRBV7-2 and TRBJ2-3, is GAGVSQSPSNKVTEKGKDVELRCDPISGHTALYWYRQSLGQGLEFLIYFQGNSAPDKSGLPSDRFSAERTGGSVSTLTIQRTQQEDSAVYLCASSFGGTSGADTQYFGPGTRLTVL.

This clone occurred once. This chain uses TRBV11-2 with TRBJ2-2, with a possible D match to TRBD1 (6 bases). Germline V gives CDR1 SGHAT, CDR2 FQNNGV. The CDR3 is made up of 16 amino acids. The V and J ends lost 5 bases and 0 bases respectively, with 13 bases between them. In DNA, the CDR3 is TGTGCCAGCAGCACCCCAGGGGCGACGAACACCGGGGAGCTGTTTTTT. Translated: CASSTPGATNTGELFF.

The chain recombines TRBV18 with TRBJ2-1, with 13 nucleotides matching TRBD2. Germline CDR1 and CDR2: KGHSH and LQKENI. With 0 bases clipped from V and 3 bases from J, the junction kept 2 bases outside the gene matches. CDR3 length: 17 amino acids. The CDR3, as DNA: TGTGCCAGCTCACCACCCGGACTAGCGGGAGTCTACAATGAGCAGTTCTTC. Translating it yields CASSPPGLAGVYNEQFF.

The genes are TRBV19 and TRBJ1-1; 9 nucleotides match TRBD1. Unmatched junction bases numbered 5, after V lost 5 bases and J lost 4 bases. The CDR3 spans 14 residues. CDR1 is LNHDA, CDR2 SQIVND, per germline (reference sequence). The CDR3 reads CASSSGQGITEAFF. CDR3 DNA sequence: TGTGCCAGTAGTTCCGGACAGGGGATCACTGAAGCTTTCTTT.